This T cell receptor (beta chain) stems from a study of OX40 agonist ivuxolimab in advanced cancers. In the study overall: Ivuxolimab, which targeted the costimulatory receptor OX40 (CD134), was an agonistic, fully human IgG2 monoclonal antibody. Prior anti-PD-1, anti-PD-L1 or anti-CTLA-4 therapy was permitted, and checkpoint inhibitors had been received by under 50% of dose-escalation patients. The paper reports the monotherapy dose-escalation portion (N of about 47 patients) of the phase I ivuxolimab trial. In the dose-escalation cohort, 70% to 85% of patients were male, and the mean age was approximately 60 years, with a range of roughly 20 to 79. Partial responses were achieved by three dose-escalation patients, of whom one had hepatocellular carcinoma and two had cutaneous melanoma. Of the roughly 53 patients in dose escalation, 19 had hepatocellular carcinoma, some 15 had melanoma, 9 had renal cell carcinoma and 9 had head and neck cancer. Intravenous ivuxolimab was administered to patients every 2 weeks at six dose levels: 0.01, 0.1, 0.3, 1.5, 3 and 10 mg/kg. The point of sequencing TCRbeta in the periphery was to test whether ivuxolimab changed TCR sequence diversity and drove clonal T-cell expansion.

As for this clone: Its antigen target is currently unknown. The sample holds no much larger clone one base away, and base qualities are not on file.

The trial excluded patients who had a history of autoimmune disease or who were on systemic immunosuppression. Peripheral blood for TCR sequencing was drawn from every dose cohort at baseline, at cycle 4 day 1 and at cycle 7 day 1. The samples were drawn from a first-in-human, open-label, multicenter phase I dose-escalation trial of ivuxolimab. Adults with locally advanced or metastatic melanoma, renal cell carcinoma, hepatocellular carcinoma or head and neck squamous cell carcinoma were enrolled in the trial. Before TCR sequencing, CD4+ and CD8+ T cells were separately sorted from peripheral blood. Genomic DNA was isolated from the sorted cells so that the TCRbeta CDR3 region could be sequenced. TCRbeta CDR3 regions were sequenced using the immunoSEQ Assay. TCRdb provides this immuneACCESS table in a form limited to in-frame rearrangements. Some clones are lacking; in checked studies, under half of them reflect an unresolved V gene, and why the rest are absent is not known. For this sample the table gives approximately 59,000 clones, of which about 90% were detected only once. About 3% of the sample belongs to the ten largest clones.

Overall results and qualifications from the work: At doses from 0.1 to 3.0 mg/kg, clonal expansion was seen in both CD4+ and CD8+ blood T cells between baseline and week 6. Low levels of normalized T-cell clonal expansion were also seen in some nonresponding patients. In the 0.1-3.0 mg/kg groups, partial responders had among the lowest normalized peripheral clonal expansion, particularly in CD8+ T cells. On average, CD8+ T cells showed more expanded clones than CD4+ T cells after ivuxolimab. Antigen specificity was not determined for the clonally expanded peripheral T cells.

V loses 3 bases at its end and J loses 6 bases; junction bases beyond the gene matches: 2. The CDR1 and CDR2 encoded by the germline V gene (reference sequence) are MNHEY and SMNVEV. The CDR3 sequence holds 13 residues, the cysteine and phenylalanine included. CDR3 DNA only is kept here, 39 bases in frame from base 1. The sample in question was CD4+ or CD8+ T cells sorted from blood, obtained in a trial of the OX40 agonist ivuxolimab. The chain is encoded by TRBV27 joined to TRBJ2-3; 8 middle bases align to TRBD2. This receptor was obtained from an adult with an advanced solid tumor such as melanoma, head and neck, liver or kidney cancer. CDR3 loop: CASSFTSGDTQYF. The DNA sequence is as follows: TGTGCCAGCAGTTTCACTAGCGGTGATACGCAGTATTTT.